These 21 T cell receptor beta chains originate from one sample sequenced in a study of beta chain features in type 1 diabetes. Their antigens are not known. Overall study results and limits: Moderate but significant shortening of TCRB CDR3s was recorded in all four CD4+ subsets from Type 1 diabetes patients.

The isolated RNA, all of it, was reverse transcribed, so expressed TCRB transcripts were what got sequenced. TCRdb's copy holds only in-frame clones and misses some; the assay was immunoSEQ multiplex PCR. The sample yields almost 350,000 clones, 7% to 10% seen once. What was sequenced was central memory CD4+ T cells from blood. The receptors were sampled from a man in his thirties or forties with type 1 diabetes.

V gene TRBV21-1 combines with J gene TRBJ1-2. TRBV21-1 is a listed pseudogene. This CDR3 has 15 residues. CDR3 sequence reads: CASSTYGGNPHGYTF. In DNA, the CDR3 is TGTGCCAGCAGCACCTACGGTGGGAACCCCCATGGCTACACCTTC.

The chain has TRBV7-2 and TRBJ1-2; D is perhaps TRBD1 (6 bases). The length of the CDR3 is 14 residues. CDR1 is SGHTA and CDR2 is FQGNSA in the germline V gene. V lost 5 bases, J lost 4 bases, and 14 bases lay in between. This chain's CDR3 is CASSPWDTSYGYTF. DNA for the CDR3: TGTGCCAGCAGCCCCTGGGACACCTCCTATGGCTACACCTTC.

The rearrangement uses TRBV29-1 and TRBJ1-2; 8 bases line up with TRBD1. The CDR3 has 16 amino acids. After removal of 6 bases from V and 0 bases from J, the junction contained 12 bases not matched to a gene. Germline V gene sequence: CDR1 SQVTM, CDR2 ANQGSEA. The CDR3 nucleotides read TGCAGCGTACTAGACAGGGGCCGACAAACTAACTATGGCTACACCTTC. Translating gives CSVLDRGRQTNYGYTF.

This clone came up a few times. The chain is built from TRBV14 and TRBJ1-1; maybe TRBD1 (6 bases). V was pared by 2 bases and J by 0 bases, with 10 bases between. The CDR3 has 15 amino acids. Germline V CDR1 and CDR2: SGHDN, FVKESK. CDR3 nucleotide sequence: TGTGCCAGCAGCCAATCGGGACATATGAACACTGAAGCTTTCTTT. Protein product: CASSQSGHMNTEAFF.

This sequence joins TRBV28 and TRBJ2-6; D remains ambiguous. This CDR3 region has 14 residues. Germline loops: CDR1 MDHEN, CDR2 SYDVKM. V lost 5 bases to trimming and J lost 0 bases, with 5 bases between them. The chain's CDR3 is CASSLASGANVLTF. The CDR3 DNA reads TGTGCCAGCAGTCTGGCCTCTGGGGCCAACGTCCTGACTTTC.

The rearrangement uses TRBV4-1 and TRBJ1-6; no definite D call. V gave up 0 bases and J gave up 9 bases, with 18 bases separating them. The germline gives CDR1 MGHRA, CDR2 YSYEKL. The CDR3 extends over 17 amino acids. CDR3 sequence: CASSQEWRKGFGSPLHF. DNA for the CDR3: TGCGCCAGCAGCCAAGAATGGCGGAAAGGGTTTGGTTCACCCCTCCACTTT.

The genes are TRBV4-3 and TRBJ1-2; 8 bases are a match to TRBD1. CDR3 length equals 14 residues. Germline loops: CDR1 LGHNA, CDR2 YSLEER. J was trimmed by 7 bases and V by 5 bases; bases with no gene match: 9. The DNA for the CDR3 is TGCGCCAGCAGCGGACAGGGAGATCAGGGTGGCTACACCTTC. It encodes CASSGQGDQGGYTF.

J is TRBJ2-3 and V is TRBV19; 8 positions agree with TRBD2. CDR1 and CDR2 (germline): LNHDA, SQIVND (reference sequence). The CDR3 is 16 residues long. The V segment lost 5 bases and the J segment 0 bases; nucleotides outside the gene matches: 7. The CDR3 reads CASSLESGGSTDTQYF. CDR3 bases: TGTGCCAGTAGTCTGGAAAGCGGGGGAAGCACAGATACGCAGTATTTT.

This chain joins TRBV28 and TRBJ1-2, with no clear D. The CDR3 totals 11 residues. The germline CDR1 and CDR2 sequences are MDHEN and SYDVKM. V lost 1 base and J lost 9, with 6 bases in between. CDR3 DNA: TGTGCCAGCAGTTTATATAGGAGCTACACCTTC. It specifies CASSLYRSYTF.

This chain links TRBV10-3 with TRBJ2-7; TRBD1 matches 9 bases. Germline values: CDR1 ENHRY, CDR2 SYGVKD. Trimming cost V 7 bases and J 3 bases; bases outside gene matches: 1. The CDR3 loop spans 12 amino acids. The CDR3 spells CAIKGQGYEQYF. In DNA form, the CDR3 reads TGTGCCATCAAGGGACAGGGCTACGAGCAGTACTTC.

This clone has just a few counts. V usage is TRBV6-6 and J usage is TRBJ2-2, with TRBD1 identical over 9 bases. CDR1 and CDR2 from the germline V gene are MNHNY and SVGAGI (reference sequence). Trimming took 6 bases from V and 5 from J; bases not matched to a gene: 7. The CDR3 sequence is 15 residues long. This CDR3 is CASRSGTGPTGELFF. The DNA for the CDR3 is TGTGCCAGCAGGTCCGGGACAGGGCCAACCGGGGAGCTGTTTTTT.

This clone was observed a handful of times. The V call is TRBV4-3, the J call TRBJ1-5; no reliable D call. Germline lookup yields CDR1 LGHNA and CDR2 YSLEER. The CDR3 loop spans 14 amino acids. Trimming cost V 1 base and J 8 bases, with 12 bases left between them. CDR3 in DNA: TGCGCCAGCAGCCAAGGACAAGGTTCTGAGCCCCAGCATTTT. Its protein is CASSQGQGSEPQHF.

This clone was detected many times. The CDR3 here is CASSPRGLSTDTQYF. The DNA for the CDR3 is TGTGCCAGCAGTCCTAGGGGGTTAAGCACAGATACGCAGTATTTT. The chain combines TRBV2 with TRBJ2-3, with D possibly matching TRBD1 (6 bases). Germline CDR1 and CDR2: SNHLY and FYNNEI. The germline V and J ends were trimmed by 5 bases and 0 bases, with 12 bases remaining between them. CDR3 length equals 15 residues.

This clone has a handful of counts. The chain employs TRBV27 and TRBJ2-3; no clear D. From germline, CDR1 is MNHEY and CDR2 SMNVEV (reference sequence). The length of the CDR3 is 14 residues. V was clipped by 3 bases and J by 2 bases, with 9 bases between them. The CDR3 nucleotides read TGTGCCAGCAGTTTGGAGCCATACACAGATACGCAGTATTTT. This gives the protein CASSLEPYTDTQYF.

The chain has TRBV7-9 and TRBJ1-3; 7 nucleotides align to TRBD1. The CDR3 runs to 16 residues. The junction had 7 bases not matched to a gene; V was cut back by 5 bases and J by 0 bases. The V gene's germline CDR1 is SEHNR and CDR2 FQNEAQ (reference sequence). The chain's CDR3 is CASSPRQGLSGNTIYF. As DNA, the CDR3 is TGTGCCAGCAGCCCCCGACAGGGCCTCTCTGGAAACACCATATATTTT.

V usage is TRBV27 and J usage is TRBJ2-1; 8 positions agree with TRBD2. The CDR3 loop spans 15 amino acids. The germline V gene encodes CDR1 MNHEY and CDR2 SMNVEV (reference sequence). V dropped 4 bases and J dropped 6; count of bases not matched to a gene: 8. The CDR3 nucleotides read TGTGCCAGCAGTTCACCGGGACTAGGGTTCAATGAGCAGTTCTTC. It encodes CASSSPGLGFNEQFF.

V and J are TRBV5-1 and TRBJ2-5; a possible D gene is TRBD1 (5 bases). The V and J ends lost 4 bases and 1 base respectively, with 20 bases between them. This CDR3 is 17 amino acids long. Germline V gene sequence: CDR1 SGHRS, CDR2 YFSETQ. CDR3: CASSLTRTNRAQETQYF. CDR3 DNA sequence: TGCGCCAGCAGCCTAACTCGGACAAATCGGGCCCAAGAGACCCAGTACTTC.

This clone has just a few counts. The chain links TRBV7-2 to TRBJ1-6, with TRBD1 matching over 8 bases. CDR1 SGHTA and CDR2 FQGNSA come from the germline V gene. Unmatched junction bases numbered 7, after V lost 1 base and J lost 8 bases. This CDR3 comprises 16 residues. CDR3 region: CASSLGGQVYDSPLHF. The CDR3 DNA is TGTGCCAGCAGCTTAGGGGGACAGGTATACGATTCACCCCTCCACTTT.

This clone was counted a few times. The chain links TRBV5-1 to TRBJ1-2; TRBD1 matches at 7 bases. This CDR3 has 13 amino acids. CDR1 SGHRS and CDR2 YFSETQ come from the germline V gene. With 7 bases clipped from V and 1 base from J, the junction kept 4 bases outside the gene matches. The DNA for the CDR3 is TGCGCCAGCCGGGACAGCATTAACTATGGCTACACCTTC. The encoded protein is CASRDSINYGYTF.

This clone occurred a few times. The V gene is TRBV7-9, the J gene TRBJ2-2; no definite D call. In germline, CDR1 is SEHNR, CDR2 FQNEAQ (reference sequence). The CDR3 is 11 residues long. Between the trimmed V and J ends, which lost 4 bases and 5 bases, there was a span of 2 bases. CDR3 DNA: TGTGCCAGCAGCTCGACCGGGGAGCTGTTTTTT. Encoded protein: CASSSTGELFF. The variable domain in full, with the rest retrieved from reference TRBV7-9 and TRBJ2-2, is DTGVSQNPRHKITKRGQNVTFRCDPISEHNRLYWYRQTLGQGPEFLTYFQNEAQLEKSRLLSDRFSAERPKGSFSTLEIQRTEQGDSAMYLCASSSTGELFFGEGSRLTVL.

V usage is TRBV5-1 and J usage is TRBJ1-1, with no clear D. Germline CDR1 is SGHRS and CDR2 is YFSETQ. V lost 0 bases, J lost 1 base, and 10 bases lay in between. This CDR3 contains 15 residues. In DNA, the CDR3 is TGCGCCAGCAGCTTGGATTTGCGGGAGAACACTGAAGCTTTCTTT. Translation gives CASSLDLRENTEAFF.